The sequence of this TCR beta chain was determined in a study of cytomegalovirus exposure and HLA in healthy donors. Study information: Within an early data release were about 85 million unique TCRs drawn from HLA-typed donors. Broader study findings: When presence/absence was analysed, sequencing depth was taken to be roughly uniform across donors.

Researchers ran the PCR with 60 Vbeta and 13 Jbeta primers. Data came from immunoSEQ multiplex PCR; TCRdb stores just in-frame clones and leaves some out. The sample contains roughly 100,000 clones, 76% of which appear only once. With regard to this clone: Antigen specificity is unknown.

This CDR3 is 16 amino acids long. V lost 1 base to trimming and J lost 3 bases, with 14 bases between them. The germline V gene encodes CDR1 LGHNA and CDR2 YNFKEQ. The chain carries TRBV4-2 and TRBJ2-3; the D gene is possibly TRBD2 (5 bases). This clonotype was obtained from a man aged 35 to 55 in good health and CMV-seropositive. Specimen: PBMCs. The CDR3 DNA reads TGTGCCAGCAGCCAAGCGGTGGGAGCTCAAACAGATACGCAGTATTTT. Translated, it gives CASSQAVGAQTDTQYF.